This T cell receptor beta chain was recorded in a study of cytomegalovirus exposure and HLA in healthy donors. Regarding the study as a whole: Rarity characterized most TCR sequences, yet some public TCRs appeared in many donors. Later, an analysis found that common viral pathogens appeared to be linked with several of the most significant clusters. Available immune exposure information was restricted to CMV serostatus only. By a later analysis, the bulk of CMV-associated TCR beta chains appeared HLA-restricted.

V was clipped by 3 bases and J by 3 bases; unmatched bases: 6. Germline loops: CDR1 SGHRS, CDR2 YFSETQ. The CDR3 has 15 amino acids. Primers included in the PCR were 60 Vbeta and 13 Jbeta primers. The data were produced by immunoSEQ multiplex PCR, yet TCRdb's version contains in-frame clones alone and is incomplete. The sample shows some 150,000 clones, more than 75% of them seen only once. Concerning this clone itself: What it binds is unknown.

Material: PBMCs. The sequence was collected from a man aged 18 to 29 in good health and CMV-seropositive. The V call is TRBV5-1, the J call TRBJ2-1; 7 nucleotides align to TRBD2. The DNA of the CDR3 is TGCGCCAGCAGCTCCCTAGCGGATAGCTACAATGAGCAGTTCTTC. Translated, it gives CASSSLADSYNEQFF. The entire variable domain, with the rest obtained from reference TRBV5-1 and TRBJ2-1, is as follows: KAGVTQTPRYLIKTRGQQVTLSCSPISGHRSVSWYQQTPGQGLQFLFEYFSETQRNKGNFPGRFSGRQFSNSRSEMNVSTLELGDSALYLCASSSLADSYNEQFFGPGTRLTVL.